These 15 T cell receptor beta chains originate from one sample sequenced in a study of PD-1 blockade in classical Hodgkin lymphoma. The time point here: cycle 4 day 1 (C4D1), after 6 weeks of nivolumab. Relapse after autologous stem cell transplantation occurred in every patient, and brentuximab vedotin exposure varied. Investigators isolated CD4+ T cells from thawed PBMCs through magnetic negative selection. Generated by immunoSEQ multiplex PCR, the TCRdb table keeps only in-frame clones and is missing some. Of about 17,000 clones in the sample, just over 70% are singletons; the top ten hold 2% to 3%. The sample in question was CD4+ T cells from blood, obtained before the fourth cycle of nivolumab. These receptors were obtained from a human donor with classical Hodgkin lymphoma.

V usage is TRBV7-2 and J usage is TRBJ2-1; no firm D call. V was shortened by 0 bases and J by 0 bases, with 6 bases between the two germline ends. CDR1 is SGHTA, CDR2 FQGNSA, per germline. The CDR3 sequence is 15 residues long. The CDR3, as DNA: TGTGCCAGCAGCTTAGCTCGTCTCTCCTACAATGAGCAGTTCTTC. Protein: CASSLARLSYNEQFF.

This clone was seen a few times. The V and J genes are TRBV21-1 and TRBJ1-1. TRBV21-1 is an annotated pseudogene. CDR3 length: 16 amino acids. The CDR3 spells CASSKDAPAPDTEAFF. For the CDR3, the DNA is TGTGCCAGCAGCAAAGATGCTCCAGCCCCGGACACTGAAGCTTTCTTT.

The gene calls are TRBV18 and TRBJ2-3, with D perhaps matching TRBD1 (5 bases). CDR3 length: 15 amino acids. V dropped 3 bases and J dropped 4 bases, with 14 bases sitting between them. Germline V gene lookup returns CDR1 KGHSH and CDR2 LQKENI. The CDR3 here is CASSPTVVGADTQYF. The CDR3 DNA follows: TGTGCCAGCTCACCCACCGTCGTAGGGGCAGATACGCAGTATTTT.

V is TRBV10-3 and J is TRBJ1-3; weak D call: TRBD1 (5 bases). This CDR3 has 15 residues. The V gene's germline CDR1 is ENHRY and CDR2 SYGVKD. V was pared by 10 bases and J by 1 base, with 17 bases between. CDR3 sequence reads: CATTIQAGSGNTIYF. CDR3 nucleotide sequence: TGTGCCACTACAATACAGGCGGGATCTGGAAACACCATATATTTT.

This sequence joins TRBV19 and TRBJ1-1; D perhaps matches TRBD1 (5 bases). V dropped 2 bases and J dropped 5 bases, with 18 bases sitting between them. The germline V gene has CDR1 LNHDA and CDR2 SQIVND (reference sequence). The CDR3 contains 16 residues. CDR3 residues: CASSITLGGGNTEAFF. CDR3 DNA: TGTGCCAGTAGTATAACCCTCGGTGGGGGTAATACTGAAGCTTTCTTT.

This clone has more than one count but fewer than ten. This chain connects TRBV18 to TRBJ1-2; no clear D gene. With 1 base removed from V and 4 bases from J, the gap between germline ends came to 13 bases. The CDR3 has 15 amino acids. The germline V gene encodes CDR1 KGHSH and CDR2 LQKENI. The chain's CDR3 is CASSPLPGSSYGYTF. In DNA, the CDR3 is TGTGCCAGCTCACCACTCCCCGGGTCCAGCTATGGCTACACCTTC.

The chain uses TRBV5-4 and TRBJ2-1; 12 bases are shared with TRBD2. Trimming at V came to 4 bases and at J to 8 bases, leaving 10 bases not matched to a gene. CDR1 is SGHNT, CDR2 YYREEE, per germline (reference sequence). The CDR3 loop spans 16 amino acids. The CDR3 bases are TGTGCCAGCAGCGACACAAGACTAGCGGGAGTGGATGAGCAGTTCTTC. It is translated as CASSDTRLAGVDEQFF.

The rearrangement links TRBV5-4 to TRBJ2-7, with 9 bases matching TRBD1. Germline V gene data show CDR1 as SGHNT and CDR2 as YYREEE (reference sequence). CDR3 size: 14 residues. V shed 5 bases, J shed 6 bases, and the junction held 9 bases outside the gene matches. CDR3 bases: TGTGCCAGCAGGTCTGGGACAGGGCTTTCCGAGCAGTACTTC. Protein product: CASRSGTGLSEQYF.

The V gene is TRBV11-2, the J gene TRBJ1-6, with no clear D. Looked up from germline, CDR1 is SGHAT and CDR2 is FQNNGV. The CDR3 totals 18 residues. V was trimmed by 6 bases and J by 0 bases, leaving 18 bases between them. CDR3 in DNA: TGTGCCAGCAGGAGGGCTAGCAGCCTTAGCTCCTATAATTCACCCCTCCACTTT. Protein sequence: CASRRASSLSSYNSPLHF.

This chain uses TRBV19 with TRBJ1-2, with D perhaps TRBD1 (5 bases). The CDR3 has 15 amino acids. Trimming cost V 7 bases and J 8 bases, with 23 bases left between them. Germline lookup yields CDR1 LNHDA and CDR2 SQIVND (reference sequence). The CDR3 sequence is CASTLLGTGGQGYTF. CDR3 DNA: TGTGCCAGTACACTACTCGGGACTGGGGGTCAAGGCTACACCTTC.

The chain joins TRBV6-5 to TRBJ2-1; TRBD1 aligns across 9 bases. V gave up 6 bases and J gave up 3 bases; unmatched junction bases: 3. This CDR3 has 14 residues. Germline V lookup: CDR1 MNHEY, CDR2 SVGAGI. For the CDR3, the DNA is TGTGCCAGCAGAAGACAGGGGGGCTACAATGAGCAGTTCTTC. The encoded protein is CASRRQGGYNEQFF.

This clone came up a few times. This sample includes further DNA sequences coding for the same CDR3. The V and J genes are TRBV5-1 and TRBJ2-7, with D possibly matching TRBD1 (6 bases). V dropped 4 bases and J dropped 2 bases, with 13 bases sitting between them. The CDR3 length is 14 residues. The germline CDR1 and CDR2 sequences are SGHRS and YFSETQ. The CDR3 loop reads CASSPTGTTYEQYF. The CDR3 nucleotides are TGCGCCAGCAGCCCCACCGGGACAACCTACGAGCAGTACTTC.

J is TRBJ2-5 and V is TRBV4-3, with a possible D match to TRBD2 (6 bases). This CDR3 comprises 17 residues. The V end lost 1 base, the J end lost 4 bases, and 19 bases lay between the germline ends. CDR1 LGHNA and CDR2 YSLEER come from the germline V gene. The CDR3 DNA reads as TGCGCCAGCAGCCAAGGGGCCTACGGGAGCGCCATAGAGACCCAGTACTTC. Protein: CASSQGAYGSAIETQYF.

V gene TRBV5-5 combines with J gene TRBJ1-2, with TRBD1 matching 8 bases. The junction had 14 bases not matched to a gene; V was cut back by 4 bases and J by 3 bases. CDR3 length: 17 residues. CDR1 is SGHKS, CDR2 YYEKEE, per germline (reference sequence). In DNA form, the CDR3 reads TGTGCCAGCAGCACGGGACAGGTGGGACACCTTTACTATGGCTACACCTTC. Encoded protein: CASSTGQVGHLYYGYTF.

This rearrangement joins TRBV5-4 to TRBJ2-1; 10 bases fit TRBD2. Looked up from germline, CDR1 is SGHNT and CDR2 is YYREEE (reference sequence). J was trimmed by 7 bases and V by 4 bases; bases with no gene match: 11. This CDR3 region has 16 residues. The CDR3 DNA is TGTGCCAGCAGCCCCCCCCCTAGCGGGAGTGGGAATGAGCAGTTCTTC. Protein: CASSPPPSGSGNEQFF.